This T cell receptor (beta chain) was obtained from a study of blood T cell repertoires in COVID-19. Study summary: Donors in the United States, Italy and Spain gave samples during acute or convalescent COVID-19. T cells, B-cell-depleted T cells, or PBMCs supplied cDNA or gDNA.

Source study methods: Reference gene primer amplification gave estimated nucleated cell counts. Measured with immunoSEQ multiplex PCR; TCRdb has only the in-frame clones, and not every one. That table gives V, J and clone size, and the DNA gave D and trimming. The repertoire holds 300,000 or so clones, with around 89% as singletons. The CDR3 consists of 16 residues. Germline V CDR1 and CDR2: SEHNR, FQNEAQ (reference sequence). Trimming removed 4 bases from V and 2 bases from J; junction bases left unmatched: 9. This TCR came from a woman aged 25 to 45 who had recovered from COVID-19. The rearrangement links TRBV7-9 to TRBJ2-3; TRBD2 agrees at 7 bases. Sequenced sample: peripheral blood. In DNA form, the CDR3 reads TGTGCCAGCAGCTCTAGACGGGAGGATGTCACAGATACGCAGTATTTT. Amino acid sequence: CASSSRREDVTDTQYF.